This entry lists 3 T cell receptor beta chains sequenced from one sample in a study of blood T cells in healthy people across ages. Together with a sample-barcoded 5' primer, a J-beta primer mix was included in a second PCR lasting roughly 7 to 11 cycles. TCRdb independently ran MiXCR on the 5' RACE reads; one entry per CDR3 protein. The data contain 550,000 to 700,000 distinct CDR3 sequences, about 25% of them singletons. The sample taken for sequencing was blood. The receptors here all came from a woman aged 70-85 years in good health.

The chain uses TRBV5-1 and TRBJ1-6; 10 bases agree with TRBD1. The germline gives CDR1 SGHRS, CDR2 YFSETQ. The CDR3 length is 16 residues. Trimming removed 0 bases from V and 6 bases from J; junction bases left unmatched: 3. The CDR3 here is CASSLGDRGLNSPLHF. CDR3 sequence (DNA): TGCGCCAGCAGCTTGGGTGACAGGGGGCTTAATTCACCCCTCCACTTT.

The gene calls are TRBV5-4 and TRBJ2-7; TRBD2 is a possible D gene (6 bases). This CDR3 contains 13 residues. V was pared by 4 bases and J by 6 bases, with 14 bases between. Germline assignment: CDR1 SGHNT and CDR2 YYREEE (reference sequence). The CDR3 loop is CASSSLREAEQYF. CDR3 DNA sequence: TGTGCCAGCAGCAGCCTGAGGGAGGCCGAGCAGTACTTC.

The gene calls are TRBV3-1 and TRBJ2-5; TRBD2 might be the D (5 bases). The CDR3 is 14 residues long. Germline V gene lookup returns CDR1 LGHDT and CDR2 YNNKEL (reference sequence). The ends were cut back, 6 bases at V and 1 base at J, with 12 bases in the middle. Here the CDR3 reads CASSLTSLQETQYF. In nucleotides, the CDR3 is TGTGCCAGCAGTCTCACTAGTCTCCAAGAGACCCAGTACTTC.